The rows below give T cell receptor beta chains drawn from one sample of a study of T cell repertoires in cytomegalovirus infection. A single record per CDR3 protein comes from TCRdb applying MiXCR to the reads. The table has around 530,000 distinct CDR3 sequences, about 30% seen once. Sequencing used PBMCs. Receptor source: a human donor in good health (CMV status not recorded). Some clones in this sample may be carry-over from other donors' samples. Both conserved end residues are part of each CDR3. D genes are given only for firm matches. Rows give clone size only sometimes, using once, few, many, or a class for an expanded clone.

>TRBJ1-6|NA|NA|TRBV28
CASSFWGRQSNSPLHF
TGTGCCAGCAGTTTTTGGGGGAGACAGAGTAATTCACCCCTCCACTTT
>TRBJ2-7|NA|TRBD2|TRBV6-5
CASSYRREFDEQYF
TGTGCCAGCAGTTACCGGCGGGAGTTCGACGAGCAGTACTTC
>TRBJ2-7|NA|TRBD1|TRBV10-3
CAIRQAGTGSPRQYF
TGTGCCATCAGGCAAGCCGGGACAGGGTCCCCCCGCCAGTACTTC
>TRBJ2-1|NA|NA|TRBV7-8
CAPKTRQAESSYNEQFF
TGTGCGCCGAAAACCCGCCAAGCGGAAAGCTCCTACAATGAGCAGTTCTTC
>TRBJ2-5|many|TRBD2|TRBV10-2
CASRLAGEETQYF
TGCGCCAGCAGGCTAGCGGGAGAGGAGACCCAGTACTTC
>TRBJ1-5|few|NA|TRBV24-1
CATGQDQPQHF
TGTGCCACCGGACAAGATCAGCCCCAGCATTTT
>TRBJ1-5|few|NA|TRBV28
CASTRASAPQHF
TGTGCCAGCACCCGGGCATCGGCGCCCCAGCATTTT
>TRBJ1-1|NA|TRBD1|TRBV6-5
CASSRDRDAFF
TGTGCCAGCAGCCGCGACAGGGACGCTTTCTTT
>TRBJ1-1|NA|TRBD1|TRBV7-9
CASSLAQGALTEAFF
TGTGCCAGCAGTCTCGCACAGGGGGCTCTCACTGAAGCTTTCTTT
>TRBJ1-5|NA|NA|TRBV7-9
CASSRDGINQPQHF
TGTGCCAGCAGCCGGGACGGGATCAATCAGCCCCAGCATTTT
>TRBJ2-2|many|TRBD2|TRBV7-2
CASSFGSGSIGELFF
TGTGCCAGCAGCTTTGGTAGCGGGAGTATCGGGGAGCTGTTTTTT
>TRBJ2-5|few|NA|TRBV11-2
CASSQSLVGETQYF
TGTGCCAGCAGCCAGTCTCTTGTGGGGGAGACCCAGTACTTC